These 26 T cell receptor beta chains originate from one sample sequenced in a study of T cell repertoires in cytomegalovirus infection (dated by TCRdb to between 2017 and 2020). The sequencing machine was an Illumina HiSeq 1500. TCRdb reprocessed the public reads (quality trimming at Q25 with fastp, clone calling with MiXCR) and kept in-frame beta chains. Entries that share a CDR3 protein sequence are merged under the most common genes and DNA. The sample has fewer than 350,000 distinct CDR3 sequences on record, about a sixth of them singletons. The ten largest clones represent 9.5% to 15% of the sample. Sequencing was carried out using PBMCs. Receptor source: a human donor in good health (CMV status not recorded). Some clones in this sample may be carry-over from other donors' samples.

The rearrangement joins TRBV12-3 or TRBV12-4 to TRBJ2-2, with D unclear. This CDR3 is 14 amino acids long. V gave up 5 bases and J gave up 7 bases, with 14 bases separating them. CDR3 sequence: CASSADGAYGELFF. In DNA, the CDR3 is TGTGCCAGCAGTGCCGACGGAGCCTACGGGGAGCTGTTTTTT.

This clonotype has ten or more counts. The chain employs TRBV12-3 or TRBV12-4 and TRBJ2-3; D could derive from TRBD1 or TRBD2 (5 bases each). The V end lost 8 bases, the J end lost 0 bases, and 6 bases lay between the germline ends. The CDR3 spans 12 residues. The CDR3 region is CASGGSTDTQYF. The CDR3 DNA sequence: TGTGCCAGCGGGGGTAGCACAGATACGCAGTATTTT.

This chain uses TRBV7-2 with TRBJ2-5; 9 nucleotides match TRBD1. This CDR3 spans 16 amino acids. J lost 4 bases, V lost 1 base, and 7 bases had no gene match. The germline V gene encodes CDR1 SGHTA and CDR2 FQGNSA. CDR3 nucleotides: TGTGCCAGCAGCTTAGGGGACAGGGTTTTGGGAGAGACCCAGTACTTC. Protein: CASSLGDRVLGETQYF.

This clonotype has more than one count but fewer than ten. This chain connects TRBV20-1 to TRBJ1-5; D not resolved. CDR3 size: 15 residues. CDR1 is DFQATT and CDR2 is SNEGSKA in the germline V gene (reference sequence). Trimming cost V 3 bases and J 4 bases, with 16 bases left between them. CDR3 amino acids: CSARVHPRRNQPQHF. CDR3 DNA sequence: TGCAGTGCTAGGGTACACCCCCGGAGGAATCAGCCCCAGCATTTT.

The V call is TRBV12-3 or TRBV12-4, the J call TRBJ1-6; D perhaps matches TRBD1 (5 bases). Trimming took 4 bases from V and 9 from J, leaving 13 bases between them. The CDR3 runs 14 residues. Here the CDR3 DNA reads TGTGCCAGCAGTTCTTTGTCTAGGGGTTCACCCCTCCACTTT. The encoded protein is CASSSLSRGSPLHF.

The V call is TRBV7-3, the J call TRBJ2-1; the match to TRBD1 covers 8 bases. J gave up 5 bases and V 1 base, and 10 bases lay outside the gene matches. The germline CDR1 and CDR2 sequences are SGHTA and FQGTGA. The CDR3 sequence is 17 residues long. The CDR3 DNA is TGTGCCAGCAGCTTAAATCGGGCAGGGGGCCTAAACAATGAGCAGTTCTTC. Translation: CASSLNRAGGLNNEQFF.

The DNA of the CDR3 is TGTGCCAGCAGCCAAGCGCGCGGGGGGGCCTTAGGGGAGACCCAGTACTTC. The encoded protein is CASSQARGGALGETQYF. The chain uses TRBV4-2 and TRBJ2-5; TRBD2 matches 9 bases. The CDR3 is 17 residues long. J was trimmed by 5 bases and V by 1 base; bases with no gene match: 11. In germline, CDR1 is LGHNA, CDR2 YNFKEQ.

This clonotype was seen repeatedly, ten times or more. The J gene is TRBJ2-5, the V gene TRBV7-8; D gene uncertain. CDR3 length equals 16 residues. Per the germline V gene, CDR1 is SGHVS and CDR2 is FQNEAQ. Trimming removed 4 bases at V and 2 bases at J, with 17 bases between. The CDR3 nucleotides are TGTGCCAGCAGCTCACTGCAAGCCCGAGGACAAGAGACCCAGTACTTC. It is translated as CASSSLQARGQETQYF.

This clonotype was picked up many times. The CDR3 protein is CASSVLDGSIDYGYTF. DNA of the CDR3: TGTGCCAGCAGCGTTCTCGACGGGTCAATAGACTATGGCTACACCTTC. The rearrangement uses TRBV28 and TRBJ1-2; D not certain. Trimming took off 6 bases at V and 3 bases at J, with 20 bases between the two ends. Germline V gene sequence: CDR1 MDHEN, CDR2 SYDVKM. CDR3 size: 16 residues.

This clonotype was recorded many times. The rearrangement joins TRBV7-3 to TRBJ2-3, with 8 bases matching TRBD2. The CDR3 is 15 amino acids. CDR1 and CDR2 (germline): SGHTA, FQGTGA. V dropped 5 bases and J dropped 0; count of bases not matched to a gene: 4. The CDR3 coding sequence is TGTGCCAGCAGCGCGGGGGGCGGAAGCACAGATACGCAGTATTTT. The encoded protein is CASSAGGGSTDTQYF.

The chain carries TRBV6-2 or TRBV6-3 and TRBJ2-1, with TRBD1 as a possible D gene (6 bases). The CDR3 runs to 16 residues. Germline lookup yields CDR1 MNHEY and CDR2 SVGEGT. V was shortened by 7 bases and J by 6 bases, with 22 bases between the two germline ends. CDR3 sequence reads: CASNRTGTCEFNEQFF. The CDR3 region has the DNA TGTGCCAGCAACAGGACGGGGACATGTGAATTCAATGAGCAGTTCTTC.

There are many counts of this clonotype. This rearrangement joins TRBV20-1 to TRBJ1-4, with unresolved D. The CDR3 sequence is 14 residues long. The ends were cut back, 3 bases at V and 4 bases at J, with 12 bases in the middle. Germline values: CDR1 DFQATT, CDR2 SNEGSKA (reference sequence). CDR3 region: CSARATTINEKLFF. The CDR3 DNA follows: TGCAGTGCTAGGGCGACAACCATTAATGAAAAACTGTTTTTT.

In its sample, this clonotype was seen a few times. The V call is TRBV3-1, the J call TRBJ2-2; 8 bases fit TRBD1. From germline, CDR1 is LGHDT and CDR2 YNNKEL (reference sequence). V shed 0 bases and J 5 bases; nucleotides not matched to a gene: 8. The length of the CDR3 is 17 residues. CDR3 sequence (DNA): TGTGCCAGCAGCCAAGATCGTGACAGGGGTTGGACCGGGGAGCTGTTTTTT. Translated, it gives CASSQDRDRGWTGELFF.

Ten or more counts support this clonotype. The V call is TRBV6-1, the J call TRBJ1-2; D may be TRBD1 (6 bases). The germline V gene has CDR1 MNHNS and CDR2 SASEGT. The CDR3 loop spans 16 amino acids. V lost 8 bases and J 5 bases, leaving 24 bases between the germline ends. CDR3: CASSLRGHKTDYGYTF. The CDR3 coding sequence is TGTGCCAGCTCCCTTCGGGGGCACAAAACTGATTATGGCTACACCTTC.

This clonotype has a handful of counts. The chain uses TRBV11-2 and TRBJ2-5, with D unclear. Trimming cost V 5 bases and J 4 bases, with 11 bases left between them. This CDR3 is built from 13 residues. Germline V gene data show CDR1 as SGHAT and CDR2 as FQNNGV. The CDR3 loop reads CASSSGLRETQYF. The CDR3 bases are TGTGCCAGCAGCAGTGGGCTGAGAGAGACCCAGTACTTC.

This clonotype has more than one count but fewer than ten. CDR3 bases: TGTGCCAGCAGCTTAGTTTTTCGCGGGGATGCCAAAAACATTCAGTACTTC. This sequence encodes CASSLVFRGDAKNIQYF. V and J are TRBV11-2 and TRBJ2-4, with a possible D match to TRBD2 (6 bases). This CDR3 spans 17 amino acids. CDR1 and CDR2 from the germline V gene are SGHAT and FQNNGV. Trimming took 1 base from V and 1 from J, leaving 14 bases between them.

This clonotype was seen at least ten times. The rearrangement joins TRBV24-1 to TRBJ1-4; D is uncertain. The CDR3 runs to 14 residues. Germline V lookup: CDR1 KGHDR, CDR2 SFDVKD. Trimming removed 7 bases from V and 8 bases from J, with 16 bases in between. The CDR3 reads CATSAEGGDEKLFF. Written as DNA, the CDR3 is TGTGCCACCAGCGCGGAGGGCGGTGACGAAAAACTGTTTTTT.

This clonotype was seen repeatedly, ten times or more. V gene TRBV28 combines with J gene TRBJ1-1, with a tentative D call TRBD1 (5 bases). Germline CDR1 and CDR2: MDHEN and SYDVKM. V dropped 6 bases and J dropped 6 bases, with 20 bases sitting between them. The CDR3 length is 15 residues. The CDR3, as DNA: TGTGCCAGCAGCTTCCCCCCTGGGGGGAAACCTGAAGCTTTCTTT. It translates to CASSFPPGGKPEAFF.

This clonotype has only a few counts. The chain couples TRBV11-2 to TRBJ2-3; 7 bases map to TRBD1. The length of the CDR3 is 15 residues. CDR1 and CDR2 (germline): SGHAT, FQNNGV. The J segment lost 2 bases and the V segment lost 5 bases, leaving 7 bases of the junction unmatched. The CDR3 loop is CASSAWGQPTDTQYF. The DNA for the CDR3 is TGTGCCAGCAGCGCATGGGGACAGCCCACAGATACGCAGTATTTT.

This clonotype has only a few counts. The chain employs TRBV6-1 and TRBJ2-7; tentative D call: TRBD1 (6 bases). Trimming took off 6 bases at V and 1 base at J, with 10 bases between the two ends. CDR1 and CDR2 (germline): MNHNS, SASEGT. This CDR3 spans 13 amino acids. For the CDR3, the DNA is TGTGCCAGCAGGTTACAGGGATCCTACGAGCAGTACTTC. Protein product: CASRLQGSYEQYF.

The chain has TRBV20-1 and TRBJ1-5; D unclear. The CDR3 sequence is 18 residues long. Germline-derived CDR1 and CDR2 are DFQATT and SNEGSKA (reference sequence). V lost 4 bases and J 0 bases, leaving 22 bases between the germline ends. CDR3 protein: CSATRSLGGWGSNQPQHF. CDR3 nucleotide sequence: TGCAGTGCTACTCGTAGTTTGGGAGGATGGGGTAGCAATCAGCCCCAGCATTTT.

This clonotype was counted only a few times. The genes are TRBV28 and TRBJ1-1, with D unclear. The ends were cut back, 3 bases at V and 0 bases at J, with 8 bases in the middle. The germline gives CDR1 MDHEN, CDR2 SYDVKM. This CDR3 comprises 14 residues. CDR3 sequence (DNA): TGTGCCAGCAGTTTTAGACAAATGAACACTGAAGCTTTCTTT. This translates into CASSFRQMNTEAFF.

This clonotype was seen only a few times. This chain links TRBV6-6 with TRBJ2-7; 8 nucleotides align to TRBD1. The CDR3 runs 16 residues. V trimming: 2 bases; J trimming: 6 bases; junction bases outside the gene matches: 12. Germline V gene sequence: CDR1 MNHNY, CDR2 SVGAGI (reference sequence). The CDR3 reads CASSYVEGRGLSEQYF. The CDR3 bases are TGTGCCAGCAGTTACGTCGAGGGCAGGGGGCTTTCCGAGCAGTACTTC.

This clonotype was observed at least ten times. V gene TRBV7-2 combines with J gene TRBJ1-1; no reliable D call. The CDR3 totals 15 residues. Between the trimmed V and J ends, which lost 1 base and 4 bases, there was a span of 13 bases. CDR1 is SGHTA and CDR2 is FQGNSA in the germline V gene. The DNA for the CDR3 is TGTGCCAGCAGCTTAGTGGCCGCCGCCCCCACTGAAGCTTTCTTT. As protein: CASSLVAAAPTEAFF.

The rearrangement uses TRBV12-3 or TRBV12-4 and TRBJ2-7; 16 bases align to TRBD2. There are 17 residues in the CDR3. Trimming took 5 bases from V and 4 from J; bases not matched to a gene: 8. The DNA of the CDR3 is TGTGCCAGCAGTCCGAACCTGGGACTAGCGGGGGGGTACGAGCAGTACTTC. It specifies CASSPNLGLAGGYEQYF.

This CDR3 reads CASSNQGAGELFF. As DNA, the CDR3 is TGCGCCAGCAGCAACCAGGGTGCCGGGGAGCTGTTTTTT. This sequence joins TRBV5-1 and TRBJ2-2, with D perhaps matching TRBD1 (5 bases). Trimming left V 4 bases short and J 6 bases short, with 10 bases between. Germline values: CDR1 SGHRS, CDR2 YFSETQ. This CDR3 comprises 13 residues. The whole variable domain, remainder taken from reference TRBV5-1 and TRBJ2-2, is KAGVTQTPRYLIKTRGQQVTLSCSPISGHRSVSWYQQTPGQGLQFLFEYFSETQRNKGNFPGRFSGRQFSNSRSEMNVSTLELGDSALYLCASSNQGAGELFFGEGSRLTVL.